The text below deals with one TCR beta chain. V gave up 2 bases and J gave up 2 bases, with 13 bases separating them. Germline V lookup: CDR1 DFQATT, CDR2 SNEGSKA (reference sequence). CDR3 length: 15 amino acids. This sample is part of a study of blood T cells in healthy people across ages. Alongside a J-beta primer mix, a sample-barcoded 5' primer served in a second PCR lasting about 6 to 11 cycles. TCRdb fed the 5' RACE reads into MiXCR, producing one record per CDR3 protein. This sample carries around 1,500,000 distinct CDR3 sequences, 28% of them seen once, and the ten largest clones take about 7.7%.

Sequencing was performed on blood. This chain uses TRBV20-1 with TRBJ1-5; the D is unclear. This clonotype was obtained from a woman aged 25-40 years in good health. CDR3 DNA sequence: TGCAGTGCTAGAACGGGAGGGAACCGCAATCAGCCCCAGCATTTT. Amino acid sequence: CSARTGGNRNQPQHF.